What follows is one T cell receptor beta chain and its context. What antigen it recognizes has not been identified. No base quality information exists; no much larger clone differs at one position. Positive magnetic bead selection on an AutoMACS was used to isolate CD4+ and CD8+ cells, with flow cytometry used to check purity. After a first flow cytometry screen using a TCR V beta antibody panel, clonal expansions were characterized through TCRB deep sequencing of sorted CD8+ fractions. Ficoll-Paque PLUS density gradient separation was used to isolate peripheral blood mononuclear cells. Using Nucleospin Tissue or Tissue XS kits, DNA was extracted from CD4-enriched, CD8-enriched or PBMC samples, with quantification by a Qubit 2.0 fluorometer. The sample comes from a study of somatic mutations in cytotoxic T cells in rheumatoid arthritis (dated by TCRdb to about 2017). As for the study more broadly: Patient peripheral blood (about 30 ml EDTA) was drawn right after diagnosis and before any treatment started. Sorted V beta1+ cells also underwent TCRB sequencing, and some V beta antibody-stained T-cell populations were flow-sorted at nearly 100% purity on a FACSAria II or Sony SH800. To characterize clonality, the study used TCRB deep sequencing while asking whether somatic mutations are carried by expanded CD8+ T-cell clones in newly diagnosed, untreated rheumatoid arthritis. TCRB deep sequencing was performed for about 70 rheumatoid arthritis patients and 20 healthy controls. Patient and control groups had essentially identical median ages.

The CDR3 starts with the cysteine, ends with the phenylalanine, and has 13 residues. Only the CDR3 region is kept as DNA, spanning 39 bases read in frame from base 1. V lost 6 bases and J lost 1 base; the stretch between them is 9 bases long. The germline V gene yields SNHLY for CDR1 and FYNNEI for CDR2. The full study reports these points: The largest CD8+ clone made up more than 20% of CD8+ cells in about an eighth of the roughly 60 patients, and blood and synovial fluid shared several identical CD8+ TCRB sequences. CD8+ T-cell clonality did not differ significantly between rheumatoid arthritis patients and age-matched healthy controls. CD8+ clonality increased with age in patients (Spearman r=0.49) but not in healthy controls. The slight underrepresentation of TRBV07 in patients was not corrected for multiple comparisons. The antigen targets of the expanded CD8+ clones were unknown, and absence from virus-specific databases did not rule out viral specificity.

TCRB CDR3 sequencing used the immunoSEQ assay on genomic DNA. As for how the authors treated the data: Published virus-specific TCRB sequences were compared with patient CD8+ clones larger than 1%, and only a few matches were found. The analyses included only productive TCRB rearrangements. Defining a clone by its unique TCRB CDR3 sequence, the study calculated clonality as a productive clonality index derived from Shannon entropy. Repertoire overlap for a pair of samples was computed from each clone's template counts relative to total templates per sample. V-gene usage from TCRB sequencing and V-gene usage measured by flow cytometry were correlated (Spearman r of approximately 0.66). As stored in TCRdb, this immuneACCESS dataset retains in-frame rearrangements with V and J assigned. A fraction of the clones does not appear; measured against another copy, unresolved V genes explain less than half of the discrepancy, and the remainder lacks a known reason. V and J calls and clone size are as listed in that table; D and trimming were resolved from the DNA. The sample table holds roughly 4,500 clones, of which around 80% were seen once. Of the sample, over 25% is held by the ten largest clones.

Material for sequencing was CD8+ T cells sorted from blood. This receptor was taken from a woman between 55 and 75 years old with rheumatoid arthritis. The chain is made from TRBV2 and TRBJ1-1; a tentative D call is TRBD1 (6 bases match). The nucleotide sequence reads as follows: TGTGCCAGCAGGGGACAAGGGAACACTGAAGCTTTCTTT. This yields the protein CASRGQGNTEAFF.